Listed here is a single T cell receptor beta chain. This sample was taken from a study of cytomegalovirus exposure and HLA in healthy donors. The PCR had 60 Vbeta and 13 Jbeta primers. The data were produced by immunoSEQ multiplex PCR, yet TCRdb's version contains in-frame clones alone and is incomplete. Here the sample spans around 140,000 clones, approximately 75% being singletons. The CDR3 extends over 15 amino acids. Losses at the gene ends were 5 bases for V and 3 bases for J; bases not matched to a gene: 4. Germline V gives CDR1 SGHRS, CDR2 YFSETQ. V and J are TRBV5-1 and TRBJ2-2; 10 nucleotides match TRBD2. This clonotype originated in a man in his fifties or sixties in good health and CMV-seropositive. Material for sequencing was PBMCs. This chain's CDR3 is CASSASGRDTGELFF. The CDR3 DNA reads TGCGCCAGCAGTGCTAGCGGGAGAGACACCGGGGAGCTGTTTTTT.